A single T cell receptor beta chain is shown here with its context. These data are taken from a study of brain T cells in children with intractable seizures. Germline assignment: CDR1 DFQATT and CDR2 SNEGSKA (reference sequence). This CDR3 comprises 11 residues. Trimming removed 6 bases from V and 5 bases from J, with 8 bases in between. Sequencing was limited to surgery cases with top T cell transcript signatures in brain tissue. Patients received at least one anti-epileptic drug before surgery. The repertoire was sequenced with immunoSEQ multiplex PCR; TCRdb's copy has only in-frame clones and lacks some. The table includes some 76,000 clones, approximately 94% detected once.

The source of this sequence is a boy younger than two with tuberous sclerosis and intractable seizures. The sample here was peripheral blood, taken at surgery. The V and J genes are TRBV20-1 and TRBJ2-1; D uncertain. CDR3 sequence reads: CSAFPNNEQFF. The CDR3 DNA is TGCAGTGCGTTCCCGAACAATGAGCAGTTCTTC.